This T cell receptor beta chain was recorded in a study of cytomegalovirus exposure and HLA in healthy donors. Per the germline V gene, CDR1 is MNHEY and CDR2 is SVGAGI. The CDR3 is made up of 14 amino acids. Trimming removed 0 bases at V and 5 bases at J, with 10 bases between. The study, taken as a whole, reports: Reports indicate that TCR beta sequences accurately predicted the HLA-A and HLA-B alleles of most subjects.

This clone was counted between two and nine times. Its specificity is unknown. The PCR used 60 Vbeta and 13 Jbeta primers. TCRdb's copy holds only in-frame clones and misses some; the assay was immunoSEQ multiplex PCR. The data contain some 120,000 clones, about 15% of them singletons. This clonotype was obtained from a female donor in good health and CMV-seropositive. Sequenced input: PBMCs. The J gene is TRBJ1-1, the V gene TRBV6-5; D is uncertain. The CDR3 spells CASSYSVLVTEAFF. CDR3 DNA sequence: TGTGCCAGCAGTTACTCCGTTCTAGTTACTGAAGCTTTCTTT.